Listed below are T cell receptor beta chains from one sample, sequenced in a study of siplizumab effects on memory and regulatory T cells. The repertoire was sequenced with immunoSEQ multiplex PCR; TCRdb's copy has only in-frame clones and lacks some. The sample has more than 85,000 clones, about 90% seen once; the top ten hold 0.65% to 0.8%. Sequencing was performed on Tregs sorted from blood. The source is a human donor in good health. Both conserved end residues are part of each CDR3. The D gene is left open where the match is weak. Not every row has a clone size; where given, it reads once, few, many or a size class.

clone_size | d_call | j_call | v_call | cdr3_nt | cdr3_aa
once | - | TRBJ2-2 | TRBV9 | TGTGCCAGCAGCGAAACTAGCCTGCACGGGGAGCTGTTTTTT | CASSETSLHGELFF
- | TRBD2 | TRBJ2-1 | TRBV9 | TGTGCCAGCAGCGTAGCTCCTTGGGGACTAGCGGCCGTCAATGAGCAGTTCTTC | CASSVAPWGLAAVNEQFF
- | TRBD1 | TRBJ1-4 | TRBV19 | TGTGCCAGTAGTTTCGGGACAGGGAGAACTAATGAAAAACTGTTTTTT | CASSFGTGRTNEKLFF
- | - | TRBJ2-3 | TRBV6-5 | TGTGCCAGCAGTTACTCGCACTACGGGGCAGATACGCAGTATTTT | CASSYSHYGADTQYF
once | TRBD2 | TRBJ2-7 | TRBV6-5 | TGTGCCAGCAGTTACTCGCTAGCGGGAGCCTACGAGCAGTACTTC | CASSYSLAGAYEQYF
- | - | TRBJ1-1 | TRBV7-9 | TGTGCCAGCAGCACCGGACCCACAGGTGCTACGGAAGCTTTCTTT | CASSTGPTGATEAFF
- | - | TRBJ1-5 | TRBV2 | TGTGCCAGCAGTGAGGAGGGAGATAGCAATCAGCCCCAGCATTTT | CASSEEGDSNQPQHF
- | - | TRBJ2-7 | TRBV5-1 | TGCGCCAGCAGCCCAGAGACAGGAACCCACTACGAGCAGTACTTC | CASSPETGTHYEQYF
- | - | TRBJ1-2 | TRBV10-3 | TGTGCCATTGTAGGGGGCTATGGCTACACCTTC | CAIVGGYGYTF
- | - | TRBJ2-2 | TRBV19 | TGTGCCAGTACTTGGTTAGGGGGGTATGCCGGGGAGCTGTTTTTT | CASTWLGGYAGELFF
- | - | TRBJ2-5 | TRBV7-2 | TGTGCCAGCAGCGGATACAGGGTAGAGACCCAGTACTTC | CASSGYRVETQYF
- | - | TRBJ2-3 | TRBV9 | TGTGCCAGCAGCCGCTCCAGCACAGATACGCAGTATTTT | CASSRSSTDTQYF
few | - | TRBJ2-7 | TRBV2 | TGTGCCAGCAGTCACAAGAATTACTACGAGCAGTACTTC | CASSHKNYYEQYF
once | - | TRBJ2-1 | TRBV6-1 | TGTGCCAGCAGTTCACAGGGTTACAATGAGCAGTTCTTC | CASSSQGYNEQFF
- | - | TRBJ2-1 | TRBV9 | TGTGCCAGCAGCGTAGGGGCAGGGTCCTACAATGAGCAGTTCTTC | CASSVGAGSYNEQFF
- | TRBD1 | TRBJ2-1 | TRBV11-1 | TGTGCCAGCAGCTTAGGTTCCCTTGGCTCAGGGGGCGTTAGAGGTGAGCAGTTCTTC | CASSLGSLGSGGVRGEQFF
- | TRBD2 | TRBJ2-3 | TRBV5-1 | TGCGCCAGCAGCTTGATTGGTGTTCTAGCGGGCCCTAGCGCAGATACGCAGTATTTT | CASSLIGVLAGPSADTQYF
- | - | TRBJ2-3 | TRBV7-3 | TGTGCCAGCAGCTTACAGCCTCGGGATACGCAGTATTTT | CASSLQPRDTQYF
once | - | TRBJ2-1 | TRBV6-5 | TGTGCCAGCAGTTATGGGCAGGGGTATTTATATGAGCAGTTCTTC | CASSYGQGYLYEQFF
- | TRBD1 | TRBJ2-5 | TRBV5-6 | TGTGCCAGCAGCTTGACAGGGGAGGAGACCCAGTACTTC | CASSLTGEETQYF
once | - | TRBJ1-4 | TRBV7-2 | TGTGCCAGCAGCTTAGCGCGCGGGGGTGTCGAAAAACTGTTTTTT | CASSLARGGVEKLFF
- | - | TRBJ2-3 | TRBV30 | TGTGCCTGGAGTGACGTGGCCTATACGCAGTATTTT | CAWSDVAYTQYF
once | - | TRBJ1-4 | TRBV30 | TGTGCCTGGAGTAGGGGACCAACTAATGAAAAACTGTTTTTT | CAWSRGPTNEKLFF
- | - | TRBJ2-7 | TRBV14 | TGTGCCAGCAGTCTACTTACATCGGGACTTAGCTCCTACGAGCAGTACTTC | CASSLLTSGLSSYEQYF
- | - | TRBJ2-3 | TRBV5-1 | TGCGCCAGCAGCTTTGAAGGCTGGGTCACAGATACGCAGTATTTT | CASSFEGWVTDTQYF
- | - | TRBJ1-1 | TRBV30 | TGTGCCTGGTCGAGACAGGCTAACACTGAAGCTTTCTTT | CAWSRQANTEAFF